Below are 26 T cell receptor beta chains sequenced from a single sample in a study of cytomegalovirus exposure and HLA in healthy donors. The PCR used 60 Vbeta and 13 Jbeta primers. TCRdb's copy holds only in-frame clones and misses some; the assay was immunoSEQ multiplex PCR. The table records 110,000 or so clones, 74% of them present only once. The sample was PBMCs. The source of these receptors is a woman aged 45 to 65 in good health and CMV-seropositive.

This chain connects TRBV7-9 to TRBJ1-2; 7 nucleotides align to TRBD1. Germline trimming cut 2 bases from V and 4 bases from J; bases unmatched to any gene: 4. The CDR3 is 14 amino acids. The V gene's germline CDR1 is SEHNR and CDR2 FQNEAQ (reference sequence). The CDR3 region is CASSLISGGYGYTF. CDR3 nucleotide sequence: TGTGCCAGCAGCTTAATTTCAGGGGGCTATGGCTACACCTTC.

V usage is TRBV4-3 and J usage is TRBJ2-7; D is perhaps TRBD1 (6 bases). This CDR3 has 17 residues. V was pared by 0 bases and J by 4 bases, with 19 bases between. Germline loops: CDR1 LGHNA, CDR2 YSLEER. The CDR3 sequence is CASSQDSAGALPYEQYF. In nucleotides, the CDR3 is TGCGCCAGCAGCCAAGATTCGGCAGGGGCCCTCCCTTACGAGCAGTACTTC.

This rearrangement joins TRBV2 to TRBJ1-2, with a weak D call TRBD1 (5 bases). Trimming left V 4 bases short and J 7 bases short, with 16 bases between. This CDR3 is 14 amino acids long. CDR1 and CDR2 from the germline V gene are SNHLY and FYNNEI. The CDR3, as DNA: TGTGCCAGCAGTGTGGAGGGGTTTGCAGGTGGCTACACCTTC. Its protein is CASSVEGFAGGYTF.

V gene TRBV12-5 combines with J gene TRBJ2-1; the D is unclear. Per germline, CDR1 LGHNT and CDR2 FRNRAP. V was pared by 5 bases and J by 0 bases, with 14 bases between. The length of the CDR3 is 16 residues. The CDR3 sequence: CASGLRDMSSYNEQFF. The CDR3 DNA follows: TGTGCTAGTGGTCTCCGCGACATGAGCTCCTACAATGAGCAGTTCTTC.

The chain is built from TRBV28 and TRBJ1-2; D is undetermined. Germline CDR1 MDHEN, CDR2 SYDVKM. This CDR3 comprises 16 residues. Deletions cut 5 bases from V and 6 bases from J, with 22 bases between. CDR3 loop: CASSLILRPGGNGYTF. The CDR3 region has the DNA TGTGCCAGCAGTCTCATTTTGAGACCAGGCGGGAATGGCTACACCTTC.

The J gene is TRBJ2-2, the V gene TRBV10-3; TRBD1 might be the D (6 bases). V dropped 2 bases and J dropped 1 base, with 8 bases sitting between them. The CDR3 sequence is 15 residues long. Germline V gene data show CDR1 as ENHRY and CDR2 as SYGVKD. CDR3 amino acids: CAISEGTLNTGELFF. Written as DNA, the CDR3 is TGTGCCATCAGTGAGGGGACACTGAACACCGGGGAGCTGTTTTTT.

This clone appeared a single time. CDR3 nucleotide sequence: TGTGCCAGCAGCTTAGACCTCCGGGGGACCCAGTACTTC. This translates into CASSLDLRGTQYF. The rearrangement joins TRBV7-6 to TRBJ2-5, with D perhaps TRBD2 (5 bases). The V end lost 1 base, the J end lost 7 bases, and 10 bases lay between the germline ends. Germline V CDR1 and CDR2: SGHVS, FNYEAQ. The CDR3 totals 13 residues.

The chain employs TRBV28 and TRBJ2-7, with 11 positions matching TRBD1. Trimming took 8 bases from V and 2 from J; bases not matched to a gene: 17. Germline CDR1 MDHEN, CDR2 SYDVKM. The CDR3 has 18 amino acids. CDR3 region: CASFSGTGGYHKTYEQYF. In DNA, the CDR3 is TGTGCCAGCTTCTCCGGGACAGGGGGTTACCACAAAACCTACGAGCAGTACTTC.

The chain has TRBV2 and TRBJ1-5; TRBD1 might be the D (5 bases). This CDR3 contains 14 residues. Germline CDR1 and CDR2: SNHLY and FYNNEI. The CDR3 spells CATSQGPGRGPQHF. For the CDR3, the DNA is TGTGCGACAAGCCAAGGCCCAGGTAGGGGGCCCCAGCATTTT.

The chain recombines TRBV7-2 with TRBJ2-7; D unclear. The CDR3 runs to 12 residues. The ends were cut back, 2 bases at V and 4 bases at J, with 6 bases in the middle. Looked up from germline, CDR1 is SGHTA and CDR2 is FQGNSA. CDR3 bases: TGTGCCAGCAGCTTACGTTCTTACGAGCAGTACTTC. It codes for CASSLRSYEQYF. Filled out from reference TRBV7-2 and TRBJ2-7, the complete variable domain reads GAGVSQSPSNKVTEKGKDVELRCDPISGHTALYWYRQSLGQGLEFLIYFQGNSAPDKSGLPSDRFSAERTGGSVSTLTIQRTQQEDSAVYLCASSLRSYEQYFGPGTRLTVT.

The V call is TRBV19, the J call TRBJ1-1; D may be TRBD1 (6 bases). Trimming stripped 7 bases from V and 4 bases from J, with 13 bases between. CDR1 LNHDA and CDR2 SQIVND come from the germline V gene (reference sequence). CDR3 size: 13 residues. CDR3 sequence: CASNLLGATEAFF. The CDR3 region has the DNA TGTGCCAGTAATCTTTTGGGGGCCACTGAAGCTTTCTTT.

This clone was counted a few times. J is TRBJ2-7 and V is TRBV29-1; D is unresolved. Germline V gene lookup returns CDR1 SQVTM and CDR2 ANQGSEA. The CDR3 contains 12 residues. V shed 6 bases and J shed 4 bases, with 13 bases lying between them. The DNA for the CDR3 is TGCAGCGTAACGGGTAATACTTACGAGCAGTACTTC. Translating it yields CSVTGNTYEQYF.

The chain couples TRBV18 to TRBJ1-6, with no clear D. Germline CDR1 KGHSH, CDR2 LQKENI. The V end was cut by 0 bases, the J end by 5 bases, with 8 bases between. The CDR3 covers 15 residues. The CDR3 spells CASSPPGGNNSPLHF. CDR3 DNA: TGTGCCAGCTCACCACCGGGCGGGAATAATTCACCCCTCCACTTT.

V gene TRBV15 combines with J gene TRBJ2-7; unclear D gene. Germline V gives CDR1 LNHNV, CDR2 YYDKDF (reference sequence). The CDR3 loop spans 14 amino acids. The V end lost 3 bases, the J end lost 2 bases, and 11 bases lay between the germline ends. The CDR3 reads CATSRAADPYEQYF. DNA of the CDR3: TGTGCCACCAGCAGGGCGGCTGACCCCTACGAGCAGTACTTC.

V gene TRBV6-5 combines with J gene TRBJ1-5; D may be TRBD1 (6 bases). The CDR3 is 15 residues long. V shed 5 bases and J shed 0 bases, with 11 bases lying between them. Germline V lookup: CDR1 MNHEY, CDR2 SVGAGI. Written as DNA, the CDR3 is TGTGCCAGCAGTCGCCAGGGGTATAGCAATCAGCCCCAGCATTTT. Translation: CASSRQGYSNQPQHF.

V usage is TRBV5-8 and J usage is TRBJ2-5, with 10 bases aligning to TRBD1. The CDR3 is 14 amino acids. Germline V gene sequence: CDR1 SGHTS, CDR2 YDEGEE. The trim removed 3 bases at V and 7 bases at J, leaving 6 bases unmatched. CDR3 residues: CASSSDRGPGTQYF. The CDR3 region has the DNA TGTGCCAGCAGCTCCGACAGGGGGCCGGGGACCCAGTACTTC. Together with reference TRBV5-8 and TRBJ2-5, the CDR3 gives the full variable domain: EAGVTQSPTHLIKTRGQQATLRCSPISGHTSVYWYQQALGLGLQFLLWYDEGEERNRGNFPPRFSGRQFPNYSSELNVNALELEDSALYLCASSSDRGPGTQYFGPGTRLLVL.

The rearrangement links TRBV7-3 to TRBJ2-5; 8 bases agree with TRBD1. CDR3 size: 15 residues. V gave up 4 bases and J gave up 3 bases; unmatched junction bases: 7. Germline-derived CDR1 and CDR2 are SGHTA and FQGTGA. The CDR3 spells CASSSTGTGKETQYF. The CDR3 coding sequence is TGTGCCAGCAGCTCAACCGGGACAGGCAAAGAGACCCAGTACTTC.

In regard to this clone: Other nucleotide sequences in the sample specify the same CDR3. The rearrangement uses TRBV5-1 and TRBJ1-1, with 7 bases that match TRBD1. This CDR3 is 13 amino acids long. V lost 4 bases and J lost 9; bases outside the gene matches: 9. Per the germline V gene, CDR1 is SGHRS and CDR2 is YFSETQ. CDR3 nucleotides: TGCGCCAGCAGCCGAGACAGGGACAGCAAAGCTTTCTTT. Translating it yields CASSRDRDSKAFF.

This chain connects TRBV19 to TRBJ2-7; the match to TRBD1 covers 10 bases. The CDR3 covers 16 residues. Germline-derived CDR1 and CDR2 are LNHDA and SQIVND (reference sequence). V was pared by 4 bases and J by 4 bases, with 10 bases of the junction left unmatched. CDR3 nucleotides: TGTGCCAGTAGTACCGCCGGGACAGGGGATTTTTACGAGCAGTACTTC. This gives the protein CASSTAGTGDFYEQYF.

This clone has more than one count but fewer than ten. The chain has TRBV7-8 and TRBJ2-2, with 8 positions matching TRBD1. Germline V gene sequence: CDR1 SGHVS, CDR2 FQNEAQ. The trim removed 1 base at V and 0 bases at J, leaving 7 bases unmatched. The CDR3 contains 18 residues. In DNA form, the CDR3 reads TGTGCCAGCAGCTTAGACCTAAGACAGGGGACGAACACCGGGGAGCTGTTTTTT. This sequence encodes CASSLDLRQGTNTGELFF.

This sequence joins TRBV7-9 and TRBJ2-5; 7 positions agree with TRBD1. Germline trimming cut 6 bases from V and 5 bases from J; bases unmatched to any gene: 12. This CDR3 has 15 residues. CDR1 is SEHNR, CDR2 FQNEAQ, per germline (reference sequence). CDR3 sequence: CASRKGQVDLETQYF. Here the CDR3 DNA reads TGTGCCAGCAGGAAAGGACAGGTGGATTTGGAGACCCAGTACTTC.

The CDR3 reads CASSIVTGLGTRDTQETQYF. Written as DNA, the CDR3 is TGTGCCAGTAGTATAGTGACGGGACTAGGTACACGTGATACCCAAGAGACCCAGTACTTC. The V call is TRBV19, the J call TRBJ2-5; 8 bases agree with TRBD2. Germline CDR1 LNHDA, CDR2 SQIVND (reference sequence). The CDR3 contains 20 residues. The V and J ends lost 1 base and 1 base, in that order; junction bases with no gene match: 17.

The chain carries TRBV28 and TRBJ1-4, with D perhaps TRBD1 (5 bases). CDR1 is MDHEN and CDR2 is SYDVKM in the germline V gene. V lost 5 bases and J 5 bases, leaving 24 bases between the germline ends. This CDR3 spans 18 amino acids. The CDR3 bases are TGTGCCAGCAGTGCCGTTGCAGGGAGGAAGGATCAGAATGAAAAACTGTTTTTT. It codes for CASSAVAGRKDQNEKLFF. Supplemented by reference TRBV28 and TRBJ1-4, the full variable domain reads DVKVTQSSRYLVKRTGEKVFLECVQDMDHENMFWYRQDPGLGLRLIYFSYDVKMKEKGDIPEGYSVSREKKERFSLILESASTNQTSMYLCASSAVAGRKDQNEKLFFGSGTQLSVL.

This clone was seen only once. The chain couples TRBV7-9 to TRBJ1-1; D might be TRBD1 (6 bases). Trimming pared 7 bases from V and 7 bases from J, leaving 16 bases between. The CDR3 is made up of 13 amino acids. CDR1 is SEHNR, CDR2 FQNEAQ, per germline (reference sequence). CDR3 loop: CASTPVGGIEAFF. CDR3 coding DNA: TGTGCCAGCACCCCCGTTGGGGGCATTGAAGCTTTCTTT.

This chain joins TRBV10-3 and TRBJ2-5; 7 nucleotides align to TRBD1. The V gene end was trimmed by 6 bases and the J gene end by 5 bases; junction bases not matched to a gene: 12. The CDR3 contains 15 residues. Looked up from germline, CDR1 is ENHRY and CDR2 is SYGVKD. This CDR3 is CAISNSDRVPETQYF. The CDR3 DNA is TGTGCCATCAGCAACTCAGACAGGGTCCCGGAGACCCAGTACTTC.

The chain is built from TRBV6-5 and TRBJ2-5, with D perhaps matching TRBD2 (6 bases). With the DNA end fitting TRBJ2-7 better, the J assignment may be wrong. The CDR3 has 14 residues. Germline loops: CDR1 MNHEY, CDR2 SVGAGI. The CDR3 is CASSPSSGLYEQYF. The DNA of the CDR3 is TGTGCCAGCAGTCCCTCAAGCGGGCTCTACGAGCAGTACTTC.